The rows below give T cell receptor beta chains drawn from one sample of a study of human CD8 memory T cell subsets. TCRdb reprocessed the 5' RACE reads; each CDR3 protein has one entry and no DNA is given. The repertoire shows about 10,000 distinct CDR3 sequences; the top ten hold around 22%. The sample was CD8+ T cells from PBMCs. Source of these receptors: a human donor in good health. CDR3s include the opening cysteine and the closing phenylalanine or tryptophan. A row's size may be missing; if present it is once, few, many or a size class.

j_call clone_size v_call cdr3_aa
TRBJ1-4 . TRBV19 CASSPQGTHEKLFF
TRBJ2-3 . TRBV24-1 CATSDRGRATDTQYF
TRBJ2-1 . TRBV29-1 CSVRRGDNEQFF
TRBJ1-3 . TRBV29-1 CSVRDTGNTIYF
TRBJ2-1 . TRBV24-1 CATSDRDSPPYNEQFF
TRBJ2-7 . TRBV7-9 CASSSLAEPSYEQYF
TRBJ1-1 . TRBV19 CASSTDSRNTEAFF
TRBJ2-5 . TRBV7-6 CASSEILRETQYF
TRBJ2-3 . TRBV12-3/TRBV12-4 CASSSWTSGGTDTQYF
TRBJ2-7 . TRBV29-1 CSVAPTNREDAYEQYF
TRBJ2-1 . TRBV6-6 CASSWTSLGDEQFF
TRBJ2-1 . TRBV7-6 CASSLERNNEQFF
TRBJ1-5 medium-sized TRBV6-2/TRBV6-3 CASSYSQEGQPQHF
TRBJ1-1 . TRBV7-9 CASSYTGNTEAFF
TRBJ2-1 . TRBV15 CATSREGLAGADNEQFF
TRBJ2-2 . TRBV11-3 CASRAGSGELFF
TRBJ2-3 . TRBV4-2 CASSQEEGFGRSTDTQYF
TRBJ2-2 . TRBV28 CASSLDETGELFF
TRBJ2-5 . TRBV15 CATSSRGALGETQYF
TRBJ1-1 . TRBV7-9 CASSLVGRASSYEAFF
TRBJ2-3 . TRBV27 CASSFPGTSGRADTQYF
TRBJ1-1 . TRBV7-9 CASSPSGDTEAFF
TRBJ2-2 . TRBV29-1 CSVEVRRTTNTGELFF
TRBJ2-7 . TRBV10-3 CAITTGTDRAEQYF
TRBJ2-5 . TRBV7-9 CASSLGLGQETQYF
TRBJ2-5 . TRBV5-5 CASSPGRASEETQYF
TRBJ2-1 . TRBV12-2 CASRLVLAGGPFYYNEQFF
TRBJ2-1 . TRBV5-1 CASSLRDRVHEQFF
TRBJ2-3 . TRBV10-3 CAISDPSGGAGDTQYF
TRBJ1-6 . TRBV11-1 CASSRTGNNSPLHF
TRBJ2-1 . TRBV2 CASSSSGMSYNEQFF
TRBJ2-2 . TRBV20-1 CSAPWTSGRATGELFF
TRBJ2-7 . TRBV7-9 CASSIVGITYEQYF
TRBJ2-7 . TRBV25-1 CASSELAGERGIEQYF
TRBJ2-3 . TRBV27 CASSSPDSTDTQYF